This T cell receptor beta chain originates from a study of blood T cell repertoires in COVID-19. Study background: Both acute and convalescent COVID-19 samples were obtained from the United States, Italy and Spain. Sources were T cells, B-cell-depleted T cells, or PBMCs; the material itself was cDNA or gDNA.

Profiling relied on immunoSEQ multiplex PCR, and the TCRdb table lists in-frame clones only, not all of them. This sample carries under 200,000 clones, more than 85% of them seen once, and the ten largest clones take under 3%. The sample taken for sequencing was peripheral blood. This receptor was taken from a woman aged 80 or over with COVID-19, enrolled during active disease.

CDR3 in amino acids: CASSWGLADRSYEQYF. In DNA, the CDR3 is TGTGCCAGCAGCTGGGGGCTAGCGGACCGATCCTACGAGCAGTACTTC. The chain has TRBV5-8 and TRBJ2-7; D may be TRBD2 (7 bases). The germline V gene encodes CDR1 SGHTS and CDR2 YDEGEE. V lost 3 bases and J lost 1, with 17 bases in between. The CDR3 runs to 16 residues.